This is a list of T cell receptor beta chains from one sample in a study of T cells in Graves' hyperthyroidism and ophthalmopathy. In TCRdb, the multiplex PCR reads were re-called with MiXCR into one record per CDR3 protein. The table has under 300,000 distinct CDR3 sequences, about 20% seen once. Sequencing input: blood. The receptors stem from a young man with Graves' ophthalmopathy. Both conserved end residues are part of each CDR3. A D gene is named only where the DNA matches it firmly. The size field is filled for only some rows; it gives once, few, many or a size class.

abundance	v_gene	j_gene	d_gene	CDR3nt	CDR3aa
-	TRBV27	TRBJ2-3	TRBD2	TGTGCCAGCAGTTTACTCCGGGAGGAGGGCACAGATACGCAGTATTTT	CASSLLREEGTDTQYF
-	TRBV9	TRBJ2-1	-	TGTGCCAGCAGCGTTCGGGCCACCAATGAGCAGTTCTTC	CASSVRATNEQFF
-	TRBV12-3/TRBV12-4	TRBJ2-1	TRBD1	TGTGCCAGCAGTTCCGGGACAGGGTTTGAGCAGTTCTTC	CASSSGTGFEQFF
few	TRBV12-3/TRBV12-4	TRBJ2-7	-	TGTGCCAGCAGTTTCTCCAGTCGAGGCCTTGGCTCCTACGAGCAGTACTTC	CASSFSSRGLGSYEQYF
few	TRBV5-1	TRBJ2-2	-	TGCGCCAGCAGATATCTGGGAGACACCGGGGAGCTGTTTTTT	CASRYLGDTGELFF
-	TRBV18	TRBJ2-3	-	TGTGCCAGCTCACCAGAGGCGGGTTCAGATACGCAGTATTTT	CASSPEAGSDTQYF
-	TRBV6-7	TRBJ2-7	TRBD1	TGTGCCAGCAAAATCACAGGGGTAGAGTGGTCTCACGAGCAGTACTTC	CASKITGVEWSHEQYF
-	TRBV5-6	TRBJ1-5	-	TGTGCCAGCAGCACACAGGGAGGACAGCCCCAGCATTTT	CASSTQGGQPQHF
-	TRBV6-9	TRBJ2-4	TRBD2	TGTGCCAGCAGTTACTTCGACTCGGTAGCGGGAGTCCTTCAGTACTTC	CASSYFDSVAGVLQYF
many	TRBV3-1	TRBJ2-3	TRBD2	TGTGCCAGCAGCCAAGGGACTAGCGGGAGAAACACAGATACGCAGTATTTT	CASSQGTSGRNTDTQYF
-	TRBV12-3/TRBV12-4	TRBJ2-5	TRBD2	TGTGCCAGCAGTGAATTGGGGCTAGCGGGAGGCACCAAAGAGACCCAGTACTTC	CASSELGLAGGTKETQYF
few	TRBV7-9	TRBJ2-3	-	TGTTCATCTAGCACAGATACGCAGTATTTT	CSSSTDTQYF
-	TRBV7-9	TRBJ1-4	-	TGTGCCAGCAGCTCCCAAATTACTAATGAAAAACTGTTTTTT	CASSSQITNEKLFF
-	TRBV20-1	TRBJ1-5	TRBD1	TGCAGTGCTAGAACCGGGACAGGCCTTAGCAATCAGCCCCAGCATTTT	CSARTGTGLSNQPQHF
-	TRBV24-1	TRBJ2-7	-	TGTGCCACCAGTGATCGGCGGAGGCCCTACGAGCAGTACTTC	CATSDRRRPYEQYF
-	TRBV5-4	TRBJ2-1	-	TGTGCCAGCAGCTCCGCCATGTCGTACAATGAGCAGTTCTTC	CASSSAMSYNEQFF
-	TRBV7-3	TRBJ2-5	TRBD2	TGTGCCAGCAGCAGGACTAGCGGGAGAGGGGAGACCCAGTACTTC	CASSRTSGRGETQYF
many	TRBV20-1	TRBJ2-1	-	TGCAGTGCTAGACCTTCTCGGGGATCCTACAATGAGCAGTTCTTC	CSARPSRGSYNEQFF
-	TRBV28	TRBJ1-4	-	TGTGCCAGCAGTTTAGGGTCAACAGGGCATGAAAAACTGTTTTTT	CASSLGSTGHEKLFF
few	TRBV27	TRBJ2-5	-	TGTGCCAGCAGCAAACTTTATCAAGCAGGCGCAAAGACCCAGTACTTC	CASSKLYQAGAKTQYF
few	TRBV12-3/TRBV12-4	TRBJ2-1	-	TGTGCCAGCAACCGACTCGATGAGCAGTTCTTC	CASNRLDEQFF
many	TRBV28	TRBJ1-2	-	TGTGCCAGCAGTTCCAAGACCCCATTCTATGGCTACACCTTC	CASSSKTPFYGYTF
-	TRBV28	TRBJ1-1	-	TGTGCCAGCAGTCCGCGCTTCCTGAACACTGAAGCTTTCTTT	CASSPRFLNTEAFF
many	TRBV2	TRBJ2-7	-	TGTGCCAGCAGAACTTCGGGACTCGGACTGGACGAGCAGTACTTC	CASRTSGLGLDEQYF
few	TRBV7-8	TRBJ2-7	TRBD2	TGTGCCAGCAGCTTACCTAGCGGGAATGGCTACGAGCAGTACTTC	CASSLPSGNGYEQYF
-	TRBV5-4	TRBJ2-3	TRBD1	TGTGCCAGCAGCTCTAACAGGGGGCAAACAGATACGCAGTATTTT	CASSSNRGQTDTQYF
few	TRBV20-1	TRBJ2-5	TRBD2	TGCAGTGCTTCCCCCTCAGGTCTAGCGGGAGGTGAGACCCAGTACTTC	CSASPSGLAGGETQYF
-	TRBV6-1	TRBJ2-7	-	TGTGCCAGCAGTCGGAGCGGAACGGAATACGAGCAGTACTTC	CASSRSGTEYEQYF
many	TRBV11-1	TRBJ2-7	TRBD2	TGTGCCAGCAGCACGGGACTAGCGGGAGAATACGAGCAGTACTTC	CASSTGLAGEYEQYF
many	TRBV11-2	TRBJ2-1	-	TGTGCCAGCATACCGCGGCTGGGCTCCTACAATGAGCAGTTCTTC	CASIPRLGSYNEQFF
-	TRBV27	TRBJ2-7	-	TGTGCCAGCAGTTTACCAGGGGAGGACGAGCAGTACTTC	CASSLPGEDEQYF
few	TRBV12-3/TRBV12-4	TRBJ2-1	TRBD2	TGTGCCAGCAGTCCCCCCCTAGCGGGAGGGGAGGAGCAGTTCTTC	CASSPPLAGGEEQFF
-	TRBV7-8	TRBJ2-2	TRBD1	TGTGCCAGCAGCCTGGACAGGGCAAGCACCGGGGAGCTGTTTTTT	CASSLDRASTGELFF
-	TRBV3-1	TRBJ2-2	TRBD2	TGTGCCAGCAGCCACGGACTAGCGGGAGGAACAAACACCGGGGAGCTGTTTTTT	CASSHGLAGGTNTGELFF
-	TRBV12-3/TRBV12-4	TRBJ2-7	TRBD1	TGTGCCAGCAGTTTCTACAGGGGGCGTGAGCAGTACTTC	CASSFYRGREQYF